The 23 T cell receptor beta chains in this list originate from one sample, sequenced in a study of tumor-infiltrating lymphocytes in primary liver carcinoma. A constant-region primer served to make TCR beta cDNA from 500 to 550 ng total RNA. Construction of TCR beta libraries relied on three successive nested multiplex PCR rounds employing slightly modified ARM-PCR. Running around 10 cycles apiece, the first two PCR rounds relied on TRBV1-TRBV30 forward primers together with a C-beta reverse primer. Each CDR3 protein is one row after TCRdb ran MiXCR on the multiplex PCR reads. Of 90,000 to 100,000 distinct CDR3 sequences listed, 55% to 70% are singletons. Taking about 17-32 mg of unsorted bulk tissue, the authors co-extracted RNA and DNA. Sequencing was done on a sample of liver tumor tissue from sampling region 5. The subset: tumor region T5, tumor centre. These receptors originate from a woman aged 60-70 years with primary liver carcinoma and hepatitis B virus infection.

This clonotype was observed many times. The V gene is TRBV5-6, the J gene TRBJ1-1; 8 bases line up with TRBD1. This CDR3 has 15 amino acids. V gave up 4 bases and J gave up 4 bases; unmatched junction bases: 9. CDR1 and CDR2 (germline): SGHDT, YYEEEE. The CDR3 DNA reads as TGTGCCAGCAGCCCTTGGACAGGGACGGGCACTGAAGCTTTCTTT. Its translation: CASSPWTGTGTEAFF.

A note on this clonotype: This clone may be a read error of a much larger clone one base away. The chain employs TRBV5-1 and TRBJ2-5; D is ambiguous. There are 13 residues in the CDR3. In germline, CDR1 is SGHRS, CDR2 YFSETQ. CDR3 amino acids: CASSLEYQETHYF. For the CDR3, the DNA is TGCGCCAGCAGCTTGGAGTACCAAGAGACCCACTACTTC.

This clonotype was seen a single time. One junction end does not reproduce the germline sequence, and a read error may be involved. The chain combines TRBV6-1 with TRBJ1-3; D not resolved. The CDR3 spans 16 residues. Per germline, CDR1 MNHNS and CDR2 SASEGT. The CDR3 protein is CAITMNRVHSGNTIYF. Written as DNA, the CDR3 is TGTGCCATCACCATGAACCGGGTCCACTCTGGAAACACTATATATTTT.

This clonotype was seen at least ten times. The chain combines TRBV5-1 with TRBJ2-7; 8 bases map to TRBD2. The CDR3 has 14 amino acids. V trimming: 2 bases; J trimming: 5 bases; junction bases outside the gene matches: 6. Germline assignment: CDR1 SGHRS and CDR2 YFSETQ. The CDR3 reads CASSFTAGGNEQYF. CDR3 nucleotide sequence: TGCGCCAGCAGCTTTACGGCGGGAGGCAACGAGCAGTACTTC.

This clonotype was counted only a few times. The chain has TRBV12-3 or TRBV12-4 and TRBJ2-7; D not resolved. This CDR3 has 13 amino acids. Trimming cost V 8 bases and J 3 bases, with 14 bases left between them. CDR3 loop: CASSSISSYEQYF. CDR3 coding DNA: TGTGCCAGCTCTAGTATATCAAGCTACGAGCAGTACTTC.

This clonotype was counted a few times. V usage is TRBV7-9 and J usage is TRBJ2-7; D unclear. This CDR3 comprises 13 residues. V was shortened by 5 bases and J by 4 bases, with 12 bases between the two germline ends. Germline CDR1 is SEHNR and CDR2 is FQNEAQ (reference sequence). Here the CDR3 reads CASSLTYRYEQYF. CDR3 DNA: TGTGCCAGCAGCCTAACCTACAGATACGAGCAGTACTTC. The full variable domain, completed using reference TRBV7-9 and TRBJ2-7, is DTGVSQNPRHKITKRGQNVTFRCDPISEHNRLYWYRQTLGQGPEFLTYFQNEAQLEKSRLLSDRFSAERPKGSFSTLEIQRTEQGDSAMYLCASSLTYRYEQYFGPGTRLTVT.

This clonotype has a count of ten or more. The rearrangement links TRBV28 to TRBJ2-7, with 8 bases lining up with TRBD2. From germline, CDR1 is MDHEN and CDR2 SYDVKM. The CDR3 consists of 16 residues. Losses at the gene ends were 5 bases for V and 6 bases for J; bases not matched to a gene: 15. The CDR3 loop reads CASSPWGSGVDGEQYF. The CDR3 DNA reads as TGTGCCAGCAGTCCCTGGGGTAGCGGGGTAGATGGCGAGCAGTACTTC.

On this clonotype itself: Since a much larger clone is just one base distant, this may be a read error. The rearrangement uses TRBV10-1 and TRBJ1-1; TRBD1 aligns across 8 bases. J gave up 4 bases and V 8 bases, and 6 bases lay outside the gene matches. The germline CDR1 and CDR2 sequences are WNHNN and SYGVQD (reference sequence). This CDR3 is 13 amino acids long. The CDR3 is CASSGQVSTEAFF. The DNA for the CDR3 is TGCGCCAGCTCGGGACAGGTGAGCACTGAAGCTTTCTTT.

The J gene is TRBJ2-1, the V gene TRBV12-3 or TRBV12-4; D may be TRBD2 (5 bases). The CDR3 runs 13 residues. CDR3 sequence reads: CVNSTLPSGEQFF. CDR3 DNA: TGTGTCAACAGTACCCTCCCAAGCGGCGAGCAGTTCTTC.

Of note for this clonotype: The junction does not match germline at one end; this may be a read error. The chain uses TRBV29-1 and TRBJ1-2; TRBD1 aligns across 10 bases. Germline V gene data show CDR1 as SQVTM and CDR2 as ANQGSEA. The CDR3 covers 13 residues. CDR3 coding DNA: TGCAGAGTTGACGACAGGGGGCTGGGTGCCTACACCTTC. This sequence encodes CRVDDRGLGAYTF. The full variable domain, completed using reference TRBV29-1 and TRBJ1-2, is SAVISQKPSRDICQRGTSLTIQCQVDSQVTMMFWYRQQPGQSLTLIATANQGSEATYESGFVIDKFPISRPNLTFSTLTVSNMSPEDSSIYLCRVDDRGLGAYTFGSGTRLTVV.

J is TRBJ2-1 and V is TRBV29-1; TRBD2 agrees at 9 bases. Germline CDR1 SQVTM, CDR2 ANQGSEA. The V gene end was trimmed by 7 bases and the J gene end by 12 bases; junction bases not matched to a gene: 10. The CDR3 length is 12 residues. In DNA, the CDR3 is TGCAGCGCTATGACTAGCGGTCATGGGCAGTTCTTC. This translates into CSAMTSGHGQFF.

Note on this clonotype: Mismatch with germline at one junction end may stem from a read error. The V gene is TRBV5-6, the J gene TRBJ1-2, with D hard to call. The CDR3 totals 13 residues. Germline V gives CDR1 SGHDT, CDR2 YYEEEE. The CDR3 sequence: CANSSQAHYGYAF. The CDR3 DNA reads as TGTGCCAACAGCTCGCAGGCTCACTATGGCTACGCCTTC.

The chain has TRBV12-3 or TRBV12-4 and TRBJ2-1; D may match TRBD1 or TRBD2 (5 bases each). The CDR3 is made up of 18 amino acids. Deletions cut 1 base from V and 4 bases from J, with 20 bases between. The CDR3 loop is CASSLEAGPGLEYNEQFF. DNA for the CDR3: TGTGCCAGCAGTTTAGAGGCAGGGCCGGGGCTAGAGTACAATGAGCAGTTCTTC.

For this clonotype: At one end, the junction sequence differs from germline, possibly due to a read error. The J gene is TRBJ2-6, the V gene TRBV11-2, with D maybe TRBD2 (7 bases). The V gene's germline CDR1 is SGHAT and CDR2 FQNNGV. The CDR3 has 19 residues. This chain's CDR3 is CASSPGLRGLSSGVNVLTF. CDR3 nucleotides: TGTGCCAGCAGCCCAGGACTGCGGGGGCTTAGCTCTGGGGTCAACGTCCTGACTTTC.

The J gene is TRBJ2-7, the V gene TRBV6-5; no firm D call. Trimming cost V 0 bases and J 0 bases, with 9 bases left between them. Germline CDR1 MNHEY, CDR2 SVGAGI. The CDR3 totals 15 residues. This CDR3 reads CASSYSAGGSYEQYF. DNA of the CDR3: TGTGCCAGCAGTTACTCGGCAGGTGGCTCCTACGAGCAGTACTTC.

The V gene is TRBV11-2, the J gene TRBJ2-7; D gene unclear. Trimming left V 4 bases short and J 5 bases short, with 15 bases between. In germline, CDR1 is SGHAT, CDR2 FQNNGV. The CDR3 covers 14 residues. The CDR3: CASSYQTLRDEQYF. CDR3 nucleotides: TGTGCCAGCAGCTATCAGACTCTCCGGGACGAGCAGTACTTC. The full variable domain, completed using reference TRBV11-2 and TRBJ2-7, is EAGVAQSPRYKIIEKRQSVAFWCNPISGHATLYWYQQILGQGPKLLIQFQNNGVVDDSQLPKDRFSAERLKGVDSTLKIQPAKLEDSAVYLCASSYQTLRDEQYFGPGTRLTVT.

To note about this clonotype: Without the conserved terminal phenylalanine or tryptophan, this CDR3 likely stems from a read error. The chain recombines TRBV29-1 with TRBJ2-7, with 7 bases lining up with TRBD2. Losses at the gene ends were 4 bases for V and 5 bases for J; bases not matched to a gene: 11. The CDR3 extends over 14 amino acids. From germline, CDR1 is SQVTM and CDR2 ANQGSEA. CDR3 amino acids: CSVVGGRGVDEQYY. CDR3 DNA: TGCAGCGTTGTAGGTGGGAGGGGAGTCGACGAGCAGTACTAC.

Comments on this clonotype: The CDR3 does not end in the conserved phenylalanine or tryptophan, so this is likely a read error. For the CDR3, the DNA is TGTGCCAGCAGCCCAGGCGGGCTACTAAGCGGGAGGGACATTCAGTACCTC. It yields the protein CASSPGGLLSGRDIQYL. V and J are TRBV11-2 and TRBJ2-4; 10 nucleotides line up with TRBD2. Looked up from germline, CDR1 is SGHAT and CDR2 is FQNNGV. CDR3 length equals 17 residues. Trimming cost V 5 bases and J 8 bases; bases outside gene matches: 15.

Regarding this clonotype: Germline is not matched at one junction end, which may reflect a read error. V is TRBV7-3 and J is TRBJ2-1; 8 bases are shared with TRBD2. Germline loops: CDR1 SGHTA, CDR2 FQGTGA. The CDR3 loop spans 15 amino acids. The CDR3 region has the DNA TGTACCAGCACCGCCGGGACTAGTTTGCGAAATGAGCAGTTCTTC. Its protein product is CTSTAGTSLRNEQFF.

Details on this clonotype: At one end the junction does not follow the germline gene, possibly because of a read error. V usage is TRBV11-3 and J usage is TRBJ2-5; D gene unclear. The length of the CDR3 is 12 residues. Germline-derived CDR1 and CDR2 are SGHNT and YENEEA. The chain's CDR3 is CTSSLVQETQHF. CDR3 coding DNA: TGTACCAGCAGCTTAGTACAAGAGACCCAGCACTTC.

Note on this clonotype: The CDR3 does not close with the conserved phenylalanine or tryptophan, likely indicating a read error. The chain couples TRBV29-1 to TRBJ1-2; TRBD1 might be the D (5 bases). Germline V gene data show CDR1 as SQVTM and CDR2 as ANQGSEA. The CDR3 runs to 14 residues. V shed 6 bases and J shed 8 bases, with 22 bases lying between them. CDR3 residues: CSVARGTRARGYTS. The CDR3 nucleotides read TGCAGCGTCGCCCGGGGGACGCGCGCTCGCGGCTACACCTCC.

This clonotype is judged medium-sized. The chain carries TRBV11-2 and TRBJ1-2; D is possibly TRBD1 (5 bases). The germline V and J ends were trimmed by 4 bases and 7 bases, with 10 bases remaining between them. The CDR3 consists of 12 residues. Germline CDR1 SGHAT, CDR2 FQNNGV. The CDR3: CASSSNQGGYTF. CDR3 in DNA: TGTGCCAGCAGCTCCAACCAGGGTGGCTACACCTTC.

Worth noting for this clonotype: A much more abundant neighbour one base away suggests this may be a read error. The genes are TRBV28 and TRBJ2-1; a weak D match, TRBD2 (5 bases). This CDR3 is 14 amino acids long. Germline CDR1 MDHEN, CDR2 SYDVKM. CDR3 coding DNA: TGTACCAGCAGTGACGGGATGCGGTACAATGAGCAGTTCTTC. Residues: CTSSDGMRYNEQFF.